Each of the 24 T cell receptor beta chains below was sequenced from the same sample in a study of CD8+ T cells in alopecia areata (dated by TCRdb to the late 2010s). The library came from the immunoSEQ multiplex PCR assay. To provide template for TCR sequencing, every sample had RNA extracted and reverse transcribed into cDNA. TCRdb's version of the immuneACCESS table is confined to in-frame rearrangements and falls short of the full clone set. An unresolved V gene accounts for under half of the shortfall where checked; the remainder is of unknown origin. The sample table holds around 170,000 clones, of which about 51% were seen once. 9.5% to 13% of the sample is taken by the ten largest. The treatment or condition label here, explained by the study, means: oral pan-JAK inhibitor, 5-10 mg twice daily. The source was CD8+ T cells sorted from blood, collected at roughly week 52, from a patient treated with tofacitinib. These receptors all come from a human donor with alopecia areata.

The chain carries TRBV4-1 and TRBJ2-7; either TRBD1 or TRBD2 may fit D (5 bases each). Trimming stripped 3 bases from V and 6 bases from J, with 18 bases between. The CDR3 length is 15 residues. Per the germline V gene, CDR1 is MGHRA and CDR2 is YSYEKL. CDR3 residues: CASSHPERGVIEQYF. CDR3 in DNA: TGCGCCAGCAGCCACCCCGAGAGGGGCGTTATCGAGCAGTACTTC.

J is TRBJ2-1 and V is TRBV9; D ambiguous. Trimming removed 0 bases from V and 0 bases from J, with 13 bases in between. The CDR3 contains 17 residues. Germline CDR1 reads SGDLS; CDR2 reads YYNGEE. CDR3 in DNA: TGTGCCAGCAGCGTAGAGGTTGCTACGAGCTCCTACAATGAGCAGTTCTTC. It codes for CASSVEVATSSYNEQFF.

This clone was detected once. V and J are TRBV6-1 and TRBJ2-7, with a tentative D call TRBD1 (6 bases). Trimming removed 10 bases from V and 2 bases from J, with 12 bases in between. Germline CDR1 is MNHNS and CDR2 is SASEGT. The CDR3 spans 12 residues. The CDR3 region has the DNA TGTGCCACGGCAGGGGCGGCCTACGAGCAGTACTTC. Translation gives CATAGAAYEQYF.

V and J are TRBV7-9 and TRBJ2-3, with a weak D call TRBD1 (5 bases). The CDR3 has 15 amino acids. Trimming shortened V by 5 bases and J by 0 bases, and 12 bases separated the two germline ends. Per the germline V gene, CDR1 is SEHNR and CDR2 is FQNEAQ (reference sequence). CDR3 DNA sequence: TGTGCCAGCAGCCCCGCAGGGTCTAGCACAGATACGCAGTATTTT. Translation gives CASSPAGSSTDTQYF.

This clone was detected only a few times. The chain combines TRBV25-1 with TRBJ2-1, with 7 bases that match TRBD2. This CDR3 comprises 14 residues. V lost 0 bases to trimming and J lost 8 bases; unmatched junction nucleotides: 4. Germline CDR1 and CDR2: MGHDK and SYGVNS. The CDR3 is CASSEYREGDEQFF. The CDR3 bases are TGTGCCAGCAGTGAATATAGGGAGGGCGATGAGCAGTTCTTC.

This chain connects TRBV7-2 to TRBJ1-5; the D is unclear. CDR1 SGHTA and CDR2 FQGNSA come from the germline V gene. The V and J ends lost 6 bases and 2 bases respectively, with 14 bases between them. The CDR3 length is 15 residues. CDR3 amino acids: CASSVEGMGNQPQHF. As DNA, the CDR3 is TGTGCCAGCAGTGTCGAAGGGATGGGCAATCAGCCCCAGCATTTT. The full variable domain, completed using reference TRBV7-2 and TRBJ1-5, is GAGVSQSPSNKVTEKGKDVELRCDPISGHTALYWYRQSLGQGLEFLIYFQGNSAPDKSGLPSDRFSAERTGGSVSTLTIQRTQQEDSAVYLCASSVEGMGNQPQHFGDGTRLSIL.

This clone was detected a few times. The rearrangement joins TRBV5-1 to TRBJ2-7; possible D gene TRBD1, 6 bases. This CDR3 is 14 amino acids long. Trimming took 4 bases from V and 2 from J, leaving 13 bases between them. CDR1 and CDR2 from the germline V gene are SGHRS and YFSETQ. The CDR3 region is CASSNVGQPYEQYF. The CDR3 nucleotides are TGCGCCAGCAGCAACGTAGGACAGCCCTACGAGCAGTACTTC. Complete variable domain (other parts from reference TRBV5-1 and TRBJ2-7): KAGVTQTPRYLIKTRGQQVTLSCSPISGHRSVSWYQQTPGQGLQFLFEYFSETQRNKGNFPGRFSGRQFSNSRSEMNVSTLELGDSALYLCASSNVGQPYEQYFGPGTRLTVT.

This clone has more than one count but fewer than ten. The rearrangement joins TRBV27 to TRBJ2-2, with 9 bases fitting TRBD1. The CDR3 contains 13 residues. V shed 4 bases, J shed 6 bases, and the junction held 0 bases outside the gene matches. CDR1 and CDR2 from the germline V gene are MNHEY and SMNVEV (reference sequence). CDR3 residues: CASSWTGAGELFF. The CDR3 DNA is TGTGCCAGCAGTTGGACAGGGGCCGGGGAGCTGTTTTTT.

V usage is TRBV30 and J usage is TRBJ1-1, with a weak D call TRBD1 (5 bases). The CDR3 totals 14 residues. The germline gives CDR1 GTSNPN, CDR2 SVGIG (reference sequence). Trimming removed 0 bases from V and 3 bases from J, with 11 bases in between. CDR3 bases: TGTGCCTGGAGTGTGGGGGGTTTGGACACTGAAGCTTTCTTT. Translation gives CAWSVGGLDTEAFF.

This clone was seen more than once but under ten times. The chain has TRBV11-2 and TRBJ2-4, with TRBD1 identical over 7 bases. The germline V gene has CDR1 SGHAT and CDR2 FQNNGV. This CDR3 spans 17 amino acids. The V and J ends lost 6 bases and 3 bases, in that order; junction bases with no gene match: 14. The CDR3 loop is CASSRTQGEPFKNIQYF. CDR3 sequence (DNA): TGTGCCAGCAGTCGTACCCAGGGGGAGCCCTTCAAAAACATTCAGTACTTC. Using reference TRBV11-2 and TRBJ2-4 for the parts outside the CDR3, the full variable domain is EAGVAQSPRYKIIEKRQSVAFWCNPISGHATLYWYQQILGQGPKLLIQFQNNGVVDDSQLPKDRFSAERLKGVDSTLKIQPAKLEDSAVYLCASSRTQGEPFKNIQYFGAGTRLSVL.

The rearrangement links TRBV5-6 to TRBJ2-5; 14 bases map to TRBD2. The ends lost 0 bases at V and 5 bases at J; junction bases unmatched: 6. CDR3 length: 17 residues. CDR1 and CDR2 (germline): SGHDT, YYEEEE. This CDR3 is CASSLAPRTSGGETQYF. In nucleotides, the CDR3 is TGTGCCAGCAGCTTGGCCCCCCGGACTAGCGGGGGGGAGACCCAGTACTTC.

The table lists this clone with a few counts. This sequence joins TRBV6-5 and TRBJ2-7; a weak D match, TRBD2 (7 bases). Germline V gene sequence: CDR1 MNHEY, CDR2 SVGAGI. V lost 0 bases to trimming and J lost 0 bases, with 9 bases between them. The CDR3 spans 15 residues. In DNA, the CDR3 is TGTGCCAGCAGTTACTCTGGGGGGGCCTCCTACGAGCAGTACTTC. Amino acids: CASSYSGGASYEQYF.

J is TRBJ2-1 and V is TRBV4-1; TRBD1 aligns across 7 bases. The CDR3 is 14 residues long. Germline loops: CDR1 MGHRA, CDR2 YSYEKL. Trimming at V came to 5 bases and at J to 5 bases, leaving 6 bases not matched to a gene. CDR3 amino acids: CASSWGQNNNEQFF. In DNA, the CDR3 is TGCGCCAGCAGCTGGGGACAGAACAACAATGAGCAGTTCTTC.

The rearrangement links TRBV7-9 to TRBJ2-3, with a possible D match to TRBD1 (6 bases). This CDR3 spans 16 amino acids. Per the germline V gene, CDR1 is SEHNR and CDR2 is FQNEAQ (reference sequence). The V gene lost 4 bases and the J gene lost 2 bases, with 16 bases spanning the gap. The chain's CDR3 is CASSSRDTSSTDTQYF. CDR3 in DNA: TGTGCCAGCAGCTCCCGGGACACATCTTCCACAGATACGCAGTATTTT.

This clone was observed a few times. The chain joins TRBV19 to TRBJ1-1; no firm D call. CDR1 is LNHDA, CDR2 SQIVND, per germline (reference sequence). V shed 7 bases and J shed 1 base, with 7 bases lying between them. The CDR3 sequence is 12 residues long. As DNA, the CDR3 is TGTGCCAGTAAGGACCCGAACACTGAAGCTTTCTTT. As protein: CASKDPNTEAFF.

The rearrangement joins TRBV27 to TRBJ1-5; D gene ambiguous. V lost 0 bases and J lost 0, with 6 bases in between. Looked up from germline, CDR1 is MNHEY and CDR2 is SMNVEV (reference sequence). This CDR3 has 15 residues. The CDR3 is CASSLSPYSNQPQHF. In nucleotides, the CDR3 is TGTGCCAGCAGTTTATCTCCTTATAGCAATCAGCCCCAGCATTTT.

This clone was found a few times. This sequence joins TRBV29-1 and TRBJ1-2, with 10 bases matching TRBD1. The junction had 5 bases not matched to a gene; V was cut back by 3 bases and J by 7 bases. CDR3 length: 13 amino acids. Germline V lookup: CDR1 SQVTM, CDR2 ANQGSEA. CDR3 in amino acids: CSVDPGQGFGYTF. The CDR3 bases are TGCAGCGTTGACCCGGGACAGGGGTTTGGCTACACCTTC.

This sequence joins TRBV13 and TRBJ2-3, with 8 bases that match TRBD2. CDR1 and CDR2 (germline): PRHDT, FYEKMQ (reference sequence). The CDR3 runs to 14 residues. V trimming: 4 bases; J trimming: 3 bases; junction bases outside the gene matches: 3. CDR3 DNA sequence: TGTGCCAGCAGCTCCTCTAGCGGGACAGATACGCAGTATTTT. Protein sequence: CASSSSSGTDTQYF.

The V call is TRBV2, the J call TRBJ1-2; D perhaps matches TRBD1 (5 bases). The CDR3 is 12 amino acids. Deletions cut 8 bases from V and 6 bases from J, with 13 bases between. CDR1 is SNHLY, CDR2 FYNNEI, per germline. As DNA, the CDR3 is TGTGCCAGCTGGCTTGTAGGGGATGGCTACACCTTC. It is translated as CASWLVGDGYTF.

The sample holds one count of this clone. The CDR3 here is CASQARTGPLGTQYF. The DNA for the CDR3 is TGTGCCAGCCAGGCACGGACAGGGCCACTGGGTACGCAGTATTTT. The chain is built from TRBV27 and TRBJ2-3; 8 bases match TRBD1. Germline V CDR1 and CDR2: MNHEY, SMNVEV (reference sequence). CDR3 length: 15 residues. V dropped 8 bases and J dropped 8; count of bases not matched to a gene: 15.

This chain links TRBV19 with TRBJ2-1; possible D gene TRBD1, 6 bases. This CDR3 contains 14 residues. Germline V gene sequence: CDR1 LNHDA, CDR2 SQIVND (reference sequence). Trimming took 7 bases from V and 7 from J, leaving 17 bases between them. Written as DNA, the CDR3 is TGTGCCAGTACCCCAGGCGCAGGGGCAAATGAGCAGTTCTTC. Amino acids: CASTPGAGANEQFF.

V is TRBV4-1 and J is TRBJ1-5; D uncertain. The germline CDR1 and CDR2 sequences are MGHRA and YSYEKL. Trimming stripped 0 bases from V and 2 bases from J, with 11 bases between. The length of the CDR3 is 16 residues. This CDR3 reads CASSQDQSYRNQPQHF. For the CDR3, the DNA is TGCGCCAGCAGCCAAGATCAGTCGTATCGCAATCAGCCCCAGCATTTT.

This clone was recorded a few times. CDR3 amino acids: CSVDPGQGSYEQYF. The CDR3 DNA sequence: TGCAGCGTTGATCCGGGACAGGGATCCTACGAGCAGTACTTC. This sequence joins TRBV29-1 and TRBJ2-7; 9 positions agree with TRBD1. Trimming cost V 3 bases and J 1 base; bases outside gene matches: 4. Germline V lookup: CDR1 SQVTM, CDR2 ANQGSEA. The CDR3 has 14 residues.

This clone has a handful of counts. This chain links TRBV27 with TRBJ1-6; D uncertain. With 7 bases removed from V and 9 bases from J, the gap between germline ends came to 19 bases. The CDR3 has 15 residues. Germline lookup yields CDR1 MNHEY and CDR2 SMNVEV (reference sequence). The CDR3 DNA reads as TGTGCCAGCACCGACGTAGGCAGGTCACGTTCACCCCTCCACTTT. This sequence encodes CASTDVGRSRSPLHF.